Following are 17 T cell receptor beta chains from one sample sequenced in a study of human T cells and chemical hapten exposure. A single record per CDR3 protein comes from TCRdb applying MiXCR to the RACE reads. Altogether about 130,000 distinct CDR3 sequences are present, approximately 9.5% being singletons, with the ten largest covering roughly 2%. Stated time point: healthy volunteer bleed at 2 weeks. Someone pulled total RNA out of unfractionated whole blood. Material for sequencing was whole blood. The receptors shown here come from a male donor in good health. Some clones in this sample may be carry-over from other donors' samples.

This clonotype has only a few counts. This sequence joins TRBV6-5 and TRBJ2-1; D is perhaps TRBD2 (5 bases). The CDR3 spans 15 residues. Germline-derived CDR1 and CDR2 are MNHEY and SVGAGI. Trimming removed 2 bases at V and 3 bases at J, with 11 bases between. CDR3: CASSYEGTDYNEQFF. The CDR3 nucleotides read TGTGCCAGCAGTTACGAGGGAACCGACTACAATGAGCAGTTCTTC.

V is TRBV4-2 and J is TRBJ1-1, with a possible D match to TRBD1 (5 bases). V was cut by 3 bases and J by 1 base, with 12 bases left in between. This CDR3 region has 15 residues. Germline V gene data show CDR1 as LGHNA and CDR2 as YNFKEQ. The CDR3 loop reads CASSQDTLRNTEAFF. For the CDR3, the DNA is TGTGCCAGCAGCCAGGACACCCTACGGAACACTGAAGCTTTCTTT.

This clonotype was detected ten times or more. The rearrangement joins TRBV4-1 to TRBJ1-1; D perhaps matches TRBD1 (5 bases). This CDR3 is built from 16 residues. The V end lost 0 bases, the J end lost 0 bases, and 11 bases lay between the germline ends. CDR1 MGHRA and CDR2 YSYEKL come from the germline V gene. The CDR3 loop reads CASSQEGTRMNTEAFF. The CDR3 DNA sequence: TGCGCCAGCAGCCAAGAGGGGACCAGGATGAACACTGAAGCTTTCTTT.

The V and J genes are TRBV12-3 or TRBV12-4 and TRBJ2-1; 7 bases line up with TRBD2. CDR3 size: 12 residues. After removal of 0 bases from V and 11 bases from J, the junction contained 1 base not matched to a gene. The CDR3 DNA follows: TGTGCCAGCAGTTTAGCGCGGGGGAAGCAGTTCTTC. Translated, it gives CASSLARGKQFF.

This clonotype was recorded a few times. This sequence joins TRBV21-1 and TRBJ2-3; the D call in the table, TRBD2, was not verified against the DNA. TRBV21-1 is labeled a pseudogene. The CDR3 extends over 18 amino acids. The CDR3 DNA sequence: TGTGCCAGCAGCACTAGCAAGGCTCGCGGGAGTTGTGGAGATACGCAGTATTTT. Its protein product is CASSTSKARGSCGDTQYF.

This clonotype showed up many times. The chain links TRBV12-3 or TRBV12-4 to TRBJ1-2; D uncertain. The CDR3 extends over 13 amino acids. V dropped 2 bases and J dropped 5 bases, with 9 bases sitting between them. The CDR3 DNA follows: TGTGCCAGCAGTTTACGAGGGAAGTATGGCTACACCTTC. It translates to CASSLRGKYGYTF.

The table lists this clonotype with many counts. This chain uses TRBV5-1 with TRBJ1-1, with D uncertain. Trimming cost V 4 bases and J 2 bases, with 6 bases left between them. The CDR3 length is 12 residues. CDR1 SGHRS and CDR2 YFSETQ come from the germline V gene. CDR3 residues: CASSRSNTEAFF. CDR3 DNA: TGCGCCAGCAGCCGAAGTAACACTGAAGCTTTCTTT.

This clonotype was counted many times. The chain couples TRBV20-1 to TRBJ2-2; 10 bases are shared with TRBD1. Germline values: CDR1 DFQATT, CDR2 SNEGSKA (reference sequence). V dropped 6 bases and J dropped 6; count of bases not matched to a gene: 7. The CDR3 has 14 amino acids. The CDR3 nucleotides read TGCAGTGCCCCCCCGACAGGGGGCCCCGGGGAGCTGTTTTTT. This gives the protein CSAPPTGGPGELFF.

The CDR3 loop is CASSAGQGLREQYF. DNA for the CDR3: TGTGCCAGCAGTGCCGGACAGGGTTTGAGGGAGCAGTACTTC. The rearrangement uses TRBV27 and TRBJ2-7, with 8 bases identical to TRBD1. With V trimmed by 5 bases and J by 7 bases, 10 bases remained unmatched. CDR1 and CDR2 from the germline V gene are MNHEY and SMNVEV (reference sequence). This CDR3 is 14 amino acids long.

This clonotype was detected many times. The CDR3 coding sequence is TGTGCCAGCAGCCTTCTAGCGGGGGCCAGCACAGATACGCAGTATTTT. Its translation: CASSLLAGASTDTQYF. V is TRBV11-2 and J is TRBJ2-3; 10 bases map to TRBD2. J lost 0 bases, V lost 5 bases, and 5 bases had no gene match. Germline CDR1 and CDR2: SGHAT and FQNNGV. This CDR3 contains 16 residues. The entire variable domain, with the rest obtained from reference TRBV11-2 and TRBJ2-3, is as follows: EAGVAQSPRYKIIEKRQSVAFWCNPISGHATLYWYQQILGQGPKLLIQFQNNGVVDDSQLPKDRFSAERLKGVDSTLKIQPAKLEDSAVYLCASSLLAGASTDTQYFGPGTRLTVL.

With regard to this clonotype: This clone may be a read error of a much larger clone one base away. The chain uses TRBV6-6 and TRBJ1-2; tentative D call: TRBD1 (5 bases). This CDR3 is built from 12 residues. V was pared by 7 bases and J by 11 bases, with 17 bases between. Germline lookup yields CDR1 MNHNY and CDR2 SVGAGI (reference sequence). CDR3 protein: CASTQGQGRYTF. The DNA of the CDR3 is TGTGCCAGCACCCAGGGCCAGGGAAGGTACACCTTC.

The V gene is TRBV12-5, the J gene TRBJ2-7; 10 nucleotides align to TRBD1. CDR1 is LGHNT, CDR2 FRNRAP, per germline. There are 14 residues in the CDR3. V lost 6 bases and J lost 7; bases outside the gene matches: 9. The CDR3 DNA follows: TGTGCTAGTGGCTCGATCGACAGGGGGCGAGAGCAGTACTTC. It yields the protein CASGSIDRGREQYF.

There are many counts of this clonotype. V usage is TRBV5-4 and J usage is TRBJ2-2, with D possibly being TRBD1 (5 bases). Trimming took off 0 bases at V and 2 bases at J, with 8 bases between the two ends. The CDR3 runs to 15 residues. Germline assignment: CDR1 SGHNT and CDR2 YYREEE (reference sequence). CDR3 sequence: CASSLAGFNTGELFF. CDR3 DNA sequence: TGTGCCAGCAGCTTGGCAGGGTTTAACACCGGGGAGCTGTTTTTT.

This clonotype was detected only a few times. The chain has TRBV4-3 and TRBJ2-4; 7 nucleotides agree with TRBD2. Trimming took 4 bases from V and 2 from J; bases not matched to a gene: 2. Germline CDR1 LGHNA, CDR2 YSLEER. This CDR3 has 14 residues. CDR3 residues: CASSPREPKNIQYF. For the CDR3, the DNA is TGCGCCAGCAGCCCGCGGGAGCCCAAAAACATTCAGTACTTC.

This clonotype was recorded at least ten times. The CDR3 DNA follows: TGCAGTGCTAGAGATCTCACAAGCGGGGAAACCAATGAGCAGTTCTTC. Residues: CSARDLTSGETNEQFF. This chain joins TRBV20-1 and TRBJ2-1; 7 nucleotides line up with TRBD2. The germline CDR1 and CDR2 sequences are DFQATT and SNEGSKA (reference sequence). V trimming: 0 bases; J trimming: 6 bases; junction bases outside the gene matches: 11. This CDR3 region has 16 residues.

This clonotype was detected ten times or more. CDR3 DNA: TGTGCCAGCAGCCCTAGGACAGGGAGCTTCTCCCTCCACTTT. Its protein product is CASSPRTGSFSLHF. The V and J genes are TRBV11-2 and TRBJ1-6; 8 bases align to TRBD1. Germline lookup yields CDR1 SGHAT and CDR2 FQNNGV. The CDR3 runs to 14 residues. V lost 5 bases to trimming and J lost 14 bases; unmatched junction nucleotides: 11.

This clonotype was seen repeatedly, ten times or more. The J gene is TRBJ1-6, the V gene TRBV29-1; 7 positions agree with TRBD1. This CDR3 has 12 amino acids. Trimming cost V 7 bases and J 6 bases; bases outside gene matches: 3. Germline assignment: CDR1 SQVTM and CDR2 ANQGSEA. CDR3 nucleotide sequence: TGCAGCGCCGGGGACAGTAATTCACCCCTCCACTTT. As protein: CSAGDSNSPLHF. The whole variable domain, remainder taken from reference TRBV29-1 and TRBJ1-6, is SAVISQKPSRDICQRGTSLTIQCQVDSQVTMMFWYRQQPGQSLTLIATANQGSEATYESGFVIDKFPISRPNLTFSTLTVSNMSPEDSSIYLCSAGDSNSPLHFGNGTRLTVT.